A selection of T cell receptor beta chains follows, all from one sample in a study of radiotherapy plus CTLA-4 blockade in lung cancer. The table came from immunoSEQ multiplex PCR; TCRdb's copy has only in-frame clones and leaves some out. The table lists about 95,000 clones, roughly four fifths of them singletons, with roughly 3.5% in the top ten. The sample here was peripheral blood, taken from a patient treated with radiotherapy plus ipilimumab. The source is a human donor with non-small cell lung cancer who had a partial response to radiotherapy plus ipilimumab. The CDR3 runs from the conserved cysteine through the conserved F or W. Clone sizes are given selectively: once, few, many, or a class where the clone is expanded.

>TRBV10-1|-
CASTPGQDNTEAFF
>TRBV28|-
CASSLWGLAGGDGYIQYF
>TRBV7-8|-
CASSVRIGGAGEQYF
>TRBV5-4|-
CASSLTSGTNNEQFF
>TRBV7-2|-
CASSPAEGFTEAFF
>TRBV7-6|-
CASSLGGDWRNQPQHF
>TRBV7-8|-
CASSLDSEAGELFF
>TRBV30|-
CAWSYKAGLADSYNEQFF
>TRBV29-1|few
CSVDGEGGSDTQYF
>TRBV28|-
CASSRLRYEQYF
>TRBV28|-
CASSPRPRYEQYF
>TRBV5-1|-
CASSSGLIQETQYF
>TRBV5-1|few
CASSLEGSNEKLFF
>TRBV2|few
CASSESAGLAKNIQYF
>TRBV28|once
CASSWGLAGAYEQYF
>TRBV27|-
CASSLGQNTDTQYF
>TRBV5-4|-
CASSLAGAGTDTQYF
>TRBV2|-
CASSAAGARLTTEAFF
>TRBV2|-
CASRSASSYNEQFF
>TRBV5-1|-
CASSAAGGSRAGELFF
>TRBV10-3|few
CAISGQDNIQYF
>TRBV20-1|-
CSARDRDEQFF
>TRBV28|-
CASSLGTGGRANEKLFF
>TRBV27|-
CASSFRTGRTGELFF
>TRBV28|-
CASSLFGQGNTGELFF
>TRBV2|medium-sized
CASSGAANTEAFF
>TRBV6-1|few
CASSSGQGSQPQHF
>TRBV21-1|-
CASSEEEGGEQYF
>TRBV21-1|-
CAPFNEKLFF
>TRBV28|-
CASSSGQGVGGANVLTF
>TRBV19|-
CASSMTSGRAYEQYF
>TRBV7-9|-
CASHRDSYNEQFF
>TRBV5-1|-
CASSLAPGGSSEQYF
>TRBV18|-
CASSPTSGRASEQYF
>TRBV19|-
CASSTRQEAGSEKLFF
>TRBV2|-
CASSDAQNYGYTF
>TRBV18|-
CASSKGGNEQFF
>TRBV5-1|-
CATRVGVASSQTEAFF
>TRBV18|-
CASSLDRFGTEAFF
>TRBV5-8|-
CASSLAGGGSEQFF
>TRBV28|-
CASSYGSGTGELFF
>TRBV30|-
CASQRGYSGNTIYF
>TRBV7-8|-
CASSLDRQEPLHF